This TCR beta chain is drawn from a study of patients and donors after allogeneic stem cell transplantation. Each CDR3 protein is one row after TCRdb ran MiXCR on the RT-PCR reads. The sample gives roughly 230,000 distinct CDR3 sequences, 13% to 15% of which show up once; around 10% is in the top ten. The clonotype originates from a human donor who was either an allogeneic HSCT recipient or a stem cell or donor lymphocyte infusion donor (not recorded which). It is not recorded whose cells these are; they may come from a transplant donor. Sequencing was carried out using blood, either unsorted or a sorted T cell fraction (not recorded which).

CDR3 amino acids: CASSHGQELQETQYF. The CDR3, as DNA: TGTGCCAGCAGTCATGGACAGGAATTACAAGAGACCCAGTACTTC. The rearrangement links TRBV6-1 to TRBJ2-5, with 7 bases lining up with TRBD1. Germline loops: CDR1 MNHNS, CDR2 SASEGT. The CDR3 extends over 15 amino acids. V lost 5 bases and J lost 2; bases outside the gene matches: 8.